This entry is about one T cell receptor beta chain. This clonotype came up many times. Its cognate antigen has yet to be identified. No qualities accompany the bases; no much larger clone lies one base away. Ophthalmopathy patients were characterized by moderately to severely active disease, a Clinical Activity Score of at least 3, a NOSPECS grade of at least 4, and a disease duration under 3 months. Patients were excluded if they had other autoimmune diseases, uncontrolled infections, pregnancy or lactation. Clinical symptoms, serum thyroxine, TRAb, thyroid ultrasound and orbital computed tomography were used for diagnosis. Ficoll-Paque density gradient centrifugation was used to isolate PBMCs from approximately 10 ml of fresh peripheral blood. Total RNA was extracted with Trizol reagent and quality-checked on an Agilent 2100 Bioanalyzer. Including the terminal cysteine and phenylalanine, the CDR3 comprises 16 residues. The DNA shown is the 48-base CDR3, in frame from base 1. Cut back by 2 bases and 5 bases, the V and J ends lie 16 bases apart. The germline V gene supplies CDR1 SGHAT and CDR2 FQNNGV.

This sample was included in a study of Graves' ophthalmopathy and Graves' hyperthyroidism (dated by TCRdb to 2016 to 2019). For context, the study as a whole: Peripheral blood was collected at initial diagnosis, prior to any treatment. The study used TCR beta repertoire signatures to distinguish Graves' ophthalmopathy from Graves' hyperthyroidism and to predict progression to ophthalmopathy. In total, approximately 130 blood samples were TCR-sequenced: some 40 ophthalmopathy, some 75 hyperthyroidism and around 17 hyperthyroidism-to-ophthalmopathy patients. A discovery set of about a hundred patients (43 ophthalmopathy, 60 or so stable hyperthyroidism) was enrolled to explore V-J signatures distinguishing ophthalmopathy from hyperthyroidism. An independent validation cohort comprised some 19 hyperthyroidism patients and 15 to 17 patients who later progressed from hyperthyroidism to ophthalmopathy. In more than five hyperthyroidism patients, the T-cell repertoires found in thyroid tissue were compared with those found in blood. After sampling, hyperthyroidism patients received methimazole starting at 30 mg daily, and ophthalmopathy patients received high-dose intravenous methylprednisolone. The 85 to 100 discovery patients were divided at random into training and test sets in a 7:3 ratio.

TCR beta CDR3 regions were amplified from RNA transcripts for repertoire sequencing. A first-round RT-PCR used HTBI primers with the Qiagen OneStep RT-PCR kit, followed by a second-round multiplex PCR, size selection and purification. Sequencing of the libraries was carried out on an Illumina HiSeq2000 in paired-end mode with 100 bp reads. Processing in the source paper ran as follows. SOAPnuke was used to process the reads, removing any read that contained adapters or uncalled bases, had a mean Phred below 15, or lacked an exact match to the constant primer or identifier. High-quality paired reads were merged with COPE v1.2.5. Each unique nucleotide sequence was defined as a clonotype, and clonotypes were aligned to IMGT TRB V, D and J references with MiTCR v1.1. Analysis was restricted to V-J combinations with a frequency above 0.0001, which covered just over 98% of repertoires. For each V-J combination, a TCR clonal expansion and chaos score was defined as the ratio of F50 clonal expansion to chaos observed in the TCRdist matrix. Features were reduced by Welch's t-statistics and random forest to 10 to 15 V-J combinations, which fed a naive Bayes classifier. Thyroid-blood repertoire similarity was quantified with the Morisita-Horn index. TCRdb trimmed the raw reads at Q25, called clones with MiXCR and kept productive beta chains. Merged by CDR3 protein, the rows form single entries marked with the most common genes and DNA. The authors' filters were not applied to this entry. This sample holds about 210,000 distinct CDR3 sequences; 25% to 30% were observed only once. The ten largest clones add up to over 7.5% of the sample.

The study at large found these results: In validation, the model predicted ophthalmopathy progression with about 64% sensitivity and approximately 75% specificity; some 13 predicted patients were CT-confirmed with GO in a median of around 6 months. Most of the expanded thyroid clonotypes with a frequency above 0.001 were also detected in blood, and it was suggested that the thyroid immune response may be reflected by blood repertoires. No statistical method was used to set the sample size in advance, and the investigators knew which group each participant was assigned to. The 13-signature model separated ophthalmopathy from stable hyperthyroidism with approximately 90% sensitivity and 81.08% specificity in cross-validation, and 80%/75% in the test set.

The TCR was taken from a man aged 45-65 years with Graves' ophthalmopathy. Donor details come from another sample of the same person, matched by shared clones. Recombination connected TRBV11-2 to TRBJ1-5; the D segment could be TRBD1, given 6 matching bases. The material sequenced was peripheral blood. The CDR3 sequence is CASSLTAGALDQPQHF. The sequenced DNA is TGTGCCAGCAGCTTAACGGCAGGGGCCCTCGATCAGCCCCAGCATTTT. Outside the CDR3, residues come from the reference TRBV11-2 and TRBJ1-5 proteins, so the full variable domain is: EAGVAQSPRYKIIEKRQSVAFWCNPISGHATLYWYQQILGQGPKLLIQFQNNGVVDDSQLPKDRFSAERLKGVDSTLKIQPAKLEDSAVYLCASSLTAGALDQPQHFGDGTRLSIL.